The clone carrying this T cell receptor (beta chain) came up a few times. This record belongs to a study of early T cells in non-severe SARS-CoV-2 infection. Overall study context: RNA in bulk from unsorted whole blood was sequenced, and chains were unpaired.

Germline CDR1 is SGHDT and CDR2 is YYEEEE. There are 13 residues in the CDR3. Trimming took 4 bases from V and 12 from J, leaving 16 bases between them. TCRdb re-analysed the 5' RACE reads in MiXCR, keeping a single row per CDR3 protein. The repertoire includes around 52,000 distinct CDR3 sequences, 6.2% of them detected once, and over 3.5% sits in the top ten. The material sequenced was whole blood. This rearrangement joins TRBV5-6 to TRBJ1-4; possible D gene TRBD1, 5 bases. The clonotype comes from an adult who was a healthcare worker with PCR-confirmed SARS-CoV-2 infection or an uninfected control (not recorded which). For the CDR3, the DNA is TGTGCCAGCAGCCTCCAGGGCGTGGCGGAACTGTTTTTT. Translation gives CASSLQGVAELFF.